Shown below are 18 T cell receptor beta chains from a single sample sequenced in a study of CD8+ T cells in alopecia areata. cDNA serving as the sequencing template came from extracted, reverse transcribed RNA. TCRdb keeps only in-frame clones here, not all; method: immunoSEQ multiplex PCR. The sample lists 180,000 or so clones, over 55% occurring once. Sequences were derived from CD4+ T cells sorted from blood, sampled at week 0. These receptors were taken from a human donor with alopecia areata.

The V call is TRBV29-1, the J call TRBJ1-2, with 7 bases matching TRBD1. Germline V gene sequence: CDR1 SQVTM, CDR2 ANQGSEA. This CDR3 contains 13 residues. J gave up 7 bases and V 1 base, and 6 bases lay outside the gene matches. CDR3 in amino acids: CSVEVVEGAGYTF. As DNA, the CDR3 is TGCAGCGTTGAAGTAGTGGAGGGGGCTGGCTACACCTTC.

Only a few counts were recorded for this clone. The CDR3 ends on some other residue instead of the conserved phenylalanine or tryptophan, so this is likely a read error. The V call is TRBV25-1, the J call TRBJ1-2; D uncertain. Trimming left V 7 bases short and J 3 bases short, with 12 bases between. In germline, CDR1 is MGHDK, CDR2 SYGVNS. The CDR3 extends over 13 amino acids. CDR3 nucleotide sequence: TGTGCCAGCAAGGAGGGCAGCCACTATGGCTACACCCTC. Translating gives CASKEGSHYGYTL.

This chain connects TRBV19 to TRBJ1-1; 7 bases align to TRBD1. This CDR3 comprises 17 residues. Germline V gives CDR1 LNHDA, CDR2 SQIVND (reference sequence). J gave up 0 bases and V 1 base, and 8 bases lay outside the gene matches. The CDR3 is CASSIVRGRSMNTEAFF. The CDR3 DNA reads as TGTGCCAGTAGTATAGTAAGGGGGCGATCAATGAACACTGAAGCTTTCTTT.

The chain recombines TRBV4-3 with TRBJ2-3; no firm D call. CDR1 and CDR2 from the germline V gene are LGHNA and YSLEER. V lost 1 base and J 0 bases, leaving 8 bases between the germline ends. The CDR3 extends over 15 amino acids. This CDR3 is CASSQAGYSTDTQYF. The CDR3 bases are TGCGCCAGCAGCCAAGCCGGATACAGCACAGATACGCAGTATTTT.

The CDR3 sequence is CASSSADRSNGYTF. The CDR3 DNA is TGTGCCAGCAGCTCAGCGGACAGATCTAATGGCTACACCTTC. This sequence joins TRBV7-2 and TRBJ1-2, with D possibly being TRBD1 (6 bases). V dropped 4 bases and J dropped 6 bases, with 15 bases sitting between them. CDR3 length: 14 amino acids. Germline V gene lookup returns CDR1 SGHTA and CDR2 FQGNSA.

The V call is TRBV5-4, the J call TRBJ1-2, with D unclear. With 0 bases removed from V and 3 bases from J, the gap between germline ends came to 15 bases. Per the germline V gene, CDR1 is SGHNT and CDR2 is YYREEE (reference sequence). The CDR3 consists of 16 residues. The CDR3 DNA is TGTGCCAGCAGCTTGGAATCTGGCGTGAGTCACTATGGCTACACCTTC. Translated, it gives CASSLESGVSHYGYTF.

The chain is built from TRBV10-3 and TRBJ2-7; D may correspond to TRBD1 or TRBD2 (5 bases each). CDR3 size: 13 residues. Germline V gives CDR1 ENHRY, CDR2 SYGVKD. V gave up 0 bases and J gave up 5 bases, with 8 bases separating them. The CDR3 is CAISESGDHEQYF. In DNA, the CDR3 is TGTGCCATCAGTGAGTCTGGGGACCACGAGCAGTACTTC.

J is TRBJ2-5 and V is TRBV27, with D tentatively TRBD1 (5 bases). This CDR3 has 15 amino acids. V was clipped by 2 bases and J by 2 bases, with 12 bases between them. Looked up from germline, CDR1 is MNHEY and CDR2 is SMNVEV (reference sequence). The CDR3 reads CASSLRGRAQETQYF. CDR3 nucleotides: TGTGCCAGCAGTTTAAGGGGTAGGGCGCAAGAGACCCAGTACTTC.

The gene calls are TRBV9 and TRBJ1-5, with D perhaps matching TRBD1 (5 bases). The CDR3 spans 13 residues. Germline V gene data show CDR1 as SGDLS and CDR2 as YYNGEE. V gave up 2 bases and J gave up 6 bases, with 9 bases separating them. DNA of the CDR3: TGTGCCAGCAGCGTTGGGGGGTCTCAGCCCCAGCATTTT. This sequence encodes CASSVGGSQPQHF.

The chain is built from TRBV28 and TRBJ1-5; D is perhaps TRBD1 (5 bases). This CDR3 region has 13 residues. The ends were cut back, 8 bases at V and 7 bases at J, with 15 bases in the middle. Germline CDR1 MDHEN, CDR2 SYDVKM. CDR3 loop: CASRGKTDQPQHF. The DNA for the CDR3 is TGTGCCAGCCGTGGAAAGACAGACCAGCCCCAGCATTTT.

The chain combines TRBV5-1 with TRBJ2-3; no clear D. This CDR3 contains 14 residues. Germline CDR1 reads SGHRS; CDR2 reads YFSETQ. Deletions cut 4 bases from V and 2 bases from J, with 11 bases between. CDR3 sequence (DNA): TGCGCCAGCAGCAAGACCACCCCCACAGATACGCAGTATTTT. It yields the protein CASSKTTPTDTQYF.

V is TRBV30 and J is TRBJ2-1; TRBD2 might be the D (6 bases). The CDR3 spans 16 residues. V dropped 1 base and J dropped 0 bases, with 13 bases sitting between them. Looked up from germline, CDR1 is GTSNPN and CDR2 is SVGIG (reference sequence). CDR3 sequence: CAWSETGGSSYNEQFF. Written as DNA, the CDR3 is TGTGCCTGGAGTGAAACCGGGGGTAGCTCCTACAATGAGCAGTTCTTC.

The chain carries TRBV30 and TRBJ2-7, with 11 bases identical to TRBD2. The CDR3 length is 12 residues. Germline assignment: CDR1 GTSNPN and CDR2 SVGIG (reference sequence). In DNA, the CDR3 is TGTGCGGCTAGCGGGGGGCCCAGCGAGCAGTACTTC. Its translation is CAASGGPSEQYF.

The chain carries TRBV19 and TRBJ1-6, with no clear D. Germline CDR1 reads LNHDA; CDR2 reads SQIVND (reference sequence). Trimming pared 9 bases from V and 6 bases from J, leaving 15 bases between. The CDR3 has 14 residues. CDR3 amino acids: CASRASSTNSPLHF. CDR3 nucleotides: TGTGCCAGCCGAGCTAGCAGCACTAATTCACCCCTCCACTTT.

The genes are TRBV30 and TRBJ1-5; TRBD1 agrees at 7 bases. Germline V gene lookup returns CDR1 GTSNPN and CDR2 SVGIG (reference sequence). V lost 3 bases to trimming and J lost 6 bases; unmatched junction nucleotides: 5. CDR3 length: 13 residues. This CDR3 is CAWRGQTSQPQHF. Here the CDR3 DNA reads TGTGCCTGGAGGGGACAGACAAGTCAGCCCCAGCATTTT.

The rearrangement links TRBV4-3 to TRBJ1-2, with a possible D match to TRBD1 (6 bases). CDR3 length equals 13 residues. The germline V gene has CDR1 LGHNA and CDR2 YSLEER. Deletions cut 4 bases from V and 2 bases from J, with 8 bases between. As DNA, the CDR3 is TGCGCCAGCAGCCGGGACATAAACTATGGCTACACCTTC. This translates into CASSRDINYGYTF.

This chain joins TRBV29-1 and TRBJ1-2; 7 positions match TRBD1. Trimming cost V 6 bases and J 7 bases; bases outside gene matches: 17. This CDR3 spans 15 amino acids. In germline, CDR1 is SQVTM, CDR2 ANQGSEA. The CDR3 nucleotides read TGCAGCGTCATCCTCGTTACGAGACAGGGTGTTGGCTACACCTTC. Residues: CSVILVTRQGVGYTF.

The chain recombines TRBV9 with TRBJ1-2, with D hard to call. The CDR3 totals 12 residues. V was trimmed by 5 bases and J by 8 bases, leaving 13 bases between them. From germline, CDR1 is SGDLS and CDR2 YYNGEE. The CDR3 bases are TGTGCCAGCAGTCTTTCCTATGAAGGCTACACCTTC. It encodes CASSLSYEGYTF.